The T cell receptor beta chain under discussion was sequenced for a study of blood T cells in healthy people across ages. Across the whole study: About one barcoded beta molecule per two T cells was captured by template switching.

Every donor gave 9 to 10 milliliters of peripheral blood. The authors ran a second PCR of 7 to 11 cycles using a sample-barcoded 5' primer and a J-beta primer mix. Unique molecular identifiers of 12 random nucleotides labeled each cDNA. From the 5' RACE reads, TCRdb called clonotypes with MiXCR, one entry per CDR3 protein. The data hold roughly 1.6 million distinct CDR3 sequences, with 30% to 35% observed a single time. CDR1 is SGHRS and CDR2 is YFSETQ in the germline V gene. This CDR3 contains 17 residues. Losses at the gene ends were 4 bases for V and 2 bases for J; bases not matched to a gene: 6. This clonotype was detected a few times.

This TCR derives from a woman between 25 and 40 years old in good health. The specimen sequenced was blood. The V gene is TRBV5-1, the J gene TRBJ2-3; 14 nucleotides align to TRBD2. This CDR3 reads CASSTPGLAGDTDTQYF. The CDR3 DNA is TGCGCCAGCAGCACCCCGGGACTAGCGGGGGACACAGATACGCAGTATTTT.